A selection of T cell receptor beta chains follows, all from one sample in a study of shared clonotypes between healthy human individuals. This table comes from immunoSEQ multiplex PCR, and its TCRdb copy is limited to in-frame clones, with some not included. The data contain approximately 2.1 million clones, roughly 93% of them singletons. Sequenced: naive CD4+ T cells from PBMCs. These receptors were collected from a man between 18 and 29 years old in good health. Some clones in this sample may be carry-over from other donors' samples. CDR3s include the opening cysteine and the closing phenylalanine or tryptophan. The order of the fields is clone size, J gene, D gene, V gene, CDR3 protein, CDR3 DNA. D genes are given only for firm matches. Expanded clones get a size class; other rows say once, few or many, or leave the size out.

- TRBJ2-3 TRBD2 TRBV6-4 CASRISGSADTQYF TGTGCCAGCAGGATTAGCGGGTCCGCAGATACGCAGTATTTT
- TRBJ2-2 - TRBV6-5 CASSYAPNTGELFF TGTGCCAGCAGTTACGCCCCGAACACCGGGGAGCTGTTTTTT
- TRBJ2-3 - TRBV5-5 CASSPVTDTQYF TGTGCCAGCAGCCCGGTTACCGATACGCAGTATTTT
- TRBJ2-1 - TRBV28 CASRPSSYNEQFF TGTGCCAGCAGGCCTAGCTCCTACAATGAGCAGTTCTTC
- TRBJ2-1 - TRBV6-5 CASSYSETYNEQFF TGTGCCAGCAGTTACTCGGAGACATACAATGAGCAGTTCTTC
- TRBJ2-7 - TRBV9 CASSSGPERYEQYF TGTGCCAGCAGCTCGGGCCCGGAGAGGTACGAGCAGTACTTC
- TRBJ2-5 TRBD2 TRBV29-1 CSGTSGETQYF TGCAGCGGGACTAGCGGGGAGACCCAGTACTTC
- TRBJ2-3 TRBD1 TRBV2 CASSDRTGAADTQYF TGTGCCAGCAGTGACAGGACAGGTGCCGCAGATACGCAGTATTTT
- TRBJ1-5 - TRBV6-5 CASSYSNMPPQHF TGTGCCAGCAGTTACTCGAATATGCCGCCCCAGCATTTT
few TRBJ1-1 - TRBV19 CASSTQHLNTEAFF TGTGCCAGTAGTACTCAACACCTGAACACTGAAGCTTTCTTT
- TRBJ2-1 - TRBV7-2 CASSFPSLNEQFF TGTGCCAGCAGCTTCCCCAGTCTCAATGAGCAGTTCTTC
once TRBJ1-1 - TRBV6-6 CASSYFGDTEAFF TGTGCCAGCAGTTATTTCGGTGACACTGAAGCTTTCTTT
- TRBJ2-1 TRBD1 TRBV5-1 CASSLQGADNEQFF TGCGCCAGCAGCTTACAGGGGGCTGACAATGAGCAGTTCTTC
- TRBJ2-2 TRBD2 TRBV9 CASSPTSGRAHTGELFF TGTGCCAGCAGCCCCACTAGCGGGAGGGCCCACACCGGGGAGCTGTTTTTT
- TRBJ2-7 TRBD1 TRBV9 CASSAGTGGSYEQYF TGTGCCAGCAGCGCGGGGACAGGGGGCTCCTACGAGCAGTACTTC
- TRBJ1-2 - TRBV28 CASSLSSHGYTF TGTGCCAGCAGTTTGAGCAGCCATGGCTACACCTTC
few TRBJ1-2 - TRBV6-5 CASSGRDYVYTF TGTGCCAGCAGTGGAAGGGACTATGTCTACACCTTC
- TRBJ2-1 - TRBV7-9 CASTNKYNEQFF TGTGCCAGCACCAACAAATACAATGAGCAGTTCTTC
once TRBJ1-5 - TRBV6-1 CAVGVSNQPQHF TGTGCCGTGGGCGTCAGCAATCAGCCCCAGCATTTT
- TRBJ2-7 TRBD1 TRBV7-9 CASSFLGQGGEQYF TGTGCCAGCAGCTTCCTAGGACAGGGCGGCGAGCAGTACTTC
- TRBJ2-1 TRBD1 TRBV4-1 CASSQQDRDNEQFF TGCGCCAGCAGCCAACAGGACAGGGACAATGAGCAGTTCTTC
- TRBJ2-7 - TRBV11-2 CASSLAASPYEQYF TGTGCCAGCAGCTTAGCCGCCAGTCCCTACGAGCAGTACTTC
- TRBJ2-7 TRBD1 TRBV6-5 CATEDRGKYF TGTGCAACCGAGGACAGGGGGAAGTACTTC
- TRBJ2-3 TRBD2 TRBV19 CASSSLAGGSTDTQYF TGTGCCAGTAGTTCCCTAGCGGGAGGGAGCACAGATACGCAGTATTTT
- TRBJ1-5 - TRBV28 CASTLRDSFNQPQHF TGTGCCAGCACCCTTCGCGATTCCTTCAATCAGCCCCAGCATTTT
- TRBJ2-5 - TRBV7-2 CASSPETAEETQYF TGTGCCAGCAGCCCAGAGACAGCTGAAGAGACCCAGTACTTC
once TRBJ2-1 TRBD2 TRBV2 CASSEGSTASGRGEQFF TGTGCCAGCAGTGAAGGAAGTACGGCTAGCGGTCGGGGTGAGCAGTTCTTC
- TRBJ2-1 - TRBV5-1 CASSIGDQGYEQFF TGCGCCAGCAGCATAGGGGACCAGGGATATGAGCAGTTCTTC
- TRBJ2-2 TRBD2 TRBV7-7 CASSPSGLIGELFF TGTGCCAGCAGCCCTAGCGGGCTCATCGGGGAGCTGTTTTTT
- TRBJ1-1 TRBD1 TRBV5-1 CASSSIQGVDMNTEAFF TGCGCCAGCAGCTCTATACAGGGGGTCGACATGAACACTGAAGCTTTCTTT
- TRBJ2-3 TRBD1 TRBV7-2 CASSLTGQGAGVDTQYF TGTGCCAGCAGCTTAACGGGACAGGGGGCGGGCGTAGATACGCAGTATTTT
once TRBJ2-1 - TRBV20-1 CSASLHEQFF TGCAGTGCTAGTCTCCATGAGCAGTTCTTC
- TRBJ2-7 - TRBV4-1 CASSQPGHKLNYEQYF TGCGCCAGCAGCCAACCAGGACACAAACTCAACTACGAGCAGTACTTC
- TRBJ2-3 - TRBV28 CASSKGDTDTQYF TGTGCCAGCAGTAAAGGAGACACAGATACGCAGTATTTT
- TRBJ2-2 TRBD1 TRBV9 CASSDRGTGELFF TGTGCCAGCAGCGACAGGGGCACCGGGGAGCTGTTTTTT
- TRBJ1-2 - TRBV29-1 CSVELQYRENLYGYTF TGCAGCGTTGAACTGCAGTACCGGGAAAACCTCTACGGCTACACCTTC